The entry below describes one TCR beta chain. In its sample, this clone was seen once. Its antigen target is currently unknown. Base qualities were left out, and no much larger clone turns up one base away. The data were obtained in a study of T cell responses to AZD1222 COVID-19 vaccine (TCRdb year 2021). Broadly, across the study: A total of just over 230 trial participants underwent TCR sequencing, of whom about 210 had received two doses of AZD1222 and 26 had received two doses of the MenACWY control vaccine. Enrollment into the trials was organized by age into subgroups of 18-55, 56-69 and 70-plus years, and those subgroups contained 148, 28 and 57 TCR-sequenced participants, respectively.

Results and caveats for the whole study, not just this receptor: Reportedly, almost half of the unique spike-specific TCRs recognized epitopes lying outside the regions that are mutated in the B.1.351 and B.1.1.7 variants. Because no samples from the day 14 peak response were available, repertoires could be characterized only after the peak T cell response. The 56-69-year group was small, and its depth increase did not reach significance, likely because of low power. After two AZD1222 doses, spike-specific TCR breadth and depth were significantly higher than at day 0 and than in MenACWY recipients. Conclusions about previously exposed vaccinees are limited because only a handful of AZD1222 recipients were SARS-CoV-2 seropositive at baseline. Participants were mostly white British, with more females than males. The authors suggested clonal diversity may have been underestimated. The whole spike protein was spanned by vaccine-associated CD4 TCRs, and dominant responses were seen in regions 160-218 and 743-854.

From V the trimming removes 2 bases and from J it removes 8 bases, while the gene matches leave 10 bases of the junction unaccounted for. From the germline V gene, CDR1 is SGHRS and CDR2 is YFSETQ. There are 15 amino acids in the CDR3, from cysteine to phenylalanine inclusive. The CDR3 DNA has 45 bases and is translated from base 1. The CDR3 regions of human TCRbeta chains were analyzed by immunosequencing. Regarding the original processing steps: Repertoire TCRs were checked for matches against a reference library of SARS-CoV-2-specific TCRs that had been generated using the MIRA antigen-specificity platform. Breadth was defined as the fraction of unique TCRs that were SARS-CoV-2-associated. Depth was defined as the fraction of total T cells that were SARS-CoV-2-associated. Each spike-specific TCR was assigned to its reactive spike region and to a CD4 or CD8 class using the MIRA data. Log10-transformed breadth and depth values were compared by one-way ANOVA with Sidak's multiple comparisons tests. The source is immuneACCESS, and TCRdb retained only in-frame sequences with V and J called. Part of the clones is not carried over; for the studies checked, unresolved V genes explain less than half of this, and the remainder is unexplained. That table supplies the V and J calls and clone size; D and trimming were determined from the DNA. A total of roughly 120,000 clones appear in this sample, approximately 83% of them only once. Roughly 4% of the sample goes to the ten largest clones.

In light of the paper, this sample's time point label describes: baseline before first vaccination. Interpreted using the paper, the treatment or condition label stands for: meningococcal conjugate vaccine given as trial control. Vaccinee samples came from UK trials COV001 and COV002, including a single-blind randomized controlled phase 2/3 trial of AZD1222 (ChAdOx1 nCoV-19) in healthy adults. For TCRbeta chain sequencing, PBMC samples from trial participants were taken at day 0 and at day 28 after the second dose. The TCR originated in an adult in good health. The chain employs TRBV5-1 and TRBJ2-1, and TRBD1 aligns with 7 junction nucleotides. The sequencing used peripheral blood, collected on day 0 of MenACWY control vaccination. At the DNA level, the sequence is TGCGCCAGCAGCTTCGGGACAGTTGTTTTGGATGAGCAGTTCTTC. Its translation reads: CASSFGTVVLDEQFF.